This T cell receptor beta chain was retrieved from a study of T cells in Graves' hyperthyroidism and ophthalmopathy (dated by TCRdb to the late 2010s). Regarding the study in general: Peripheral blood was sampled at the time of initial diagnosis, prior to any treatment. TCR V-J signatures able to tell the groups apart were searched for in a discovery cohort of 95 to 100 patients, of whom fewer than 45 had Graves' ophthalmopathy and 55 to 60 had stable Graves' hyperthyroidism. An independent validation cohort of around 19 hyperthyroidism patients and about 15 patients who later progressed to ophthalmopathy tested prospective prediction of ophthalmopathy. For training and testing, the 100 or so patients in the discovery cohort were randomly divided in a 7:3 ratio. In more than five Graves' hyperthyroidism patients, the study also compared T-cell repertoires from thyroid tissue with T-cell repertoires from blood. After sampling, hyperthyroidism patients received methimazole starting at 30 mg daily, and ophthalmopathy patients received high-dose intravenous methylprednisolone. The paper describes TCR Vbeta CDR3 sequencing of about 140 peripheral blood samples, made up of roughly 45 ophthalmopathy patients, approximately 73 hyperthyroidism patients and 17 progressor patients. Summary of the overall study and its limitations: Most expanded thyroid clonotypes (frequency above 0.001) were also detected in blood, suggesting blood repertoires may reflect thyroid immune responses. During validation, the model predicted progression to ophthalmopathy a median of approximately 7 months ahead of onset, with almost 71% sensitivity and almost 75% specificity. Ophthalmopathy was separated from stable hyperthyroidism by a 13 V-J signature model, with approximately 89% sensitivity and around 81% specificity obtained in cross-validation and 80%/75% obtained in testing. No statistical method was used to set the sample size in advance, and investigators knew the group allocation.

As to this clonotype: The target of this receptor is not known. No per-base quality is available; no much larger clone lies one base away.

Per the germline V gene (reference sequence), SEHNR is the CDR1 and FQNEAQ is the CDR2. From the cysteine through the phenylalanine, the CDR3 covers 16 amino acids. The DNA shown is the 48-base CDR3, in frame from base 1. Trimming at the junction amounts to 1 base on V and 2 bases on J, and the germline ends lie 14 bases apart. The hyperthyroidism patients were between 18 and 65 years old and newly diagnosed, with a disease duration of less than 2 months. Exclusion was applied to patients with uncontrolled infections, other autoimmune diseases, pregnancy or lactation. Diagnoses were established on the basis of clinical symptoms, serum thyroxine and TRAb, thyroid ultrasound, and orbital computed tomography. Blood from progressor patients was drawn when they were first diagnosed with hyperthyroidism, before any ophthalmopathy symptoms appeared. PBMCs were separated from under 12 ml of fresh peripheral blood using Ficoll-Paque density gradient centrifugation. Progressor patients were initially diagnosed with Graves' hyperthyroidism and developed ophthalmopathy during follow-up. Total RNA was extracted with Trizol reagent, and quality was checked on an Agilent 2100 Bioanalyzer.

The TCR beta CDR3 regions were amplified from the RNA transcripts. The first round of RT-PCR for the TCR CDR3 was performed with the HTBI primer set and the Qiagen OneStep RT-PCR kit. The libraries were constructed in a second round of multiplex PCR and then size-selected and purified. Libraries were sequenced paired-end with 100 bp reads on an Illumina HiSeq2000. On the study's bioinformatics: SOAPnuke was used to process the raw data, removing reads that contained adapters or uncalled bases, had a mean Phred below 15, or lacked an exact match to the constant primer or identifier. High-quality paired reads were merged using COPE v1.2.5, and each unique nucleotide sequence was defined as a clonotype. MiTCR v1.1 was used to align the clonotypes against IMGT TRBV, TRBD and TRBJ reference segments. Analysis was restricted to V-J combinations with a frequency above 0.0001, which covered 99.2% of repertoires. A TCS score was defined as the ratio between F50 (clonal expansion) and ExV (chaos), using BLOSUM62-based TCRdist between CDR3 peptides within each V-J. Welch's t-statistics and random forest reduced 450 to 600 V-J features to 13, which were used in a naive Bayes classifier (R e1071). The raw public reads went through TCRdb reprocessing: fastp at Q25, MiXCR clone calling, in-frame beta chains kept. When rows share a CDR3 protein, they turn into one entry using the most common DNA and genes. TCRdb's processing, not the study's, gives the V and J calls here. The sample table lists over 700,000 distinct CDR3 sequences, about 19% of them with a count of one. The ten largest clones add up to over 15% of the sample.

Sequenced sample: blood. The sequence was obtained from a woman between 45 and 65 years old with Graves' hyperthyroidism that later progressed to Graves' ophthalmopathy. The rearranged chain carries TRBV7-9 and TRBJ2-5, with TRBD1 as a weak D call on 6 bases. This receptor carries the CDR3 CASSLVARTAQETQYF. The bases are TGTGCCAGCAGCTTAGTTGCCAGGACAGCACAAGAGACCCAGTACTTC.